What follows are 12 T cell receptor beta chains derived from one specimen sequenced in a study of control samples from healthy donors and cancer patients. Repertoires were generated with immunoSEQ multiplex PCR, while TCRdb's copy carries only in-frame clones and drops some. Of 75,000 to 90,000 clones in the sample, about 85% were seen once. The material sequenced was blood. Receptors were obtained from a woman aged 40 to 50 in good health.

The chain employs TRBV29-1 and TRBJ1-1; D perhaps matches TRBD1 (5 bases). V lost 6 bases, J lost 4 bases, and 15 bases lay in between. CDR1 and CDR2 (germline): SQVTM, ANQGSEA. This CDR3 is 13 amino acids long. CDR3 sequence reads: CSVSSRVATEAFF. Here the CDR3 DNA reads TGCAGCGTAAGCTCCAGGGTGGCCACTGAAGCTTTCTTT.

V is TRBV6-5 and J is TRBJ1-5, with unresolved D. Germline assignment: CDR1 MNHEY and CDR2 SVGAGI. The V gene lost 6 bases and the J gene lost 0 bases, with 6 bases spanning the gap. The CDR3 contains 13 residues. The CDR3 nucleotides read TGTGCCAGCAGGACGGCTAGCAATCAGCCCCAGCATTTT. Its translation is CASRTASNQPQHF.

The CDR3 region has the DNA TGTGCCAGCAGCTGCCGGGACGGTCTGAGGAGCTCCTACGAGCAGTACTTC. It specifies CASSCRDGLRSSYEQYF. V usage is TRBV21-1 and J usage is TRBJ2-7. TRBV21-1 is described as a pseudogene. The CDR3 sequence is 17 residues long.

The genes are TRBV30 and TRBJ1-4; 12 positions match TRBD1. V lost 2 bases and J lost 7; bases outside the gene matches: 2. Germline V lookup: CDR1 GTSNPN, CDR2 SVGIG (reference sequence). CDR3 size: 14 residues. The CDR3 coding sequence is TGTGCCTGGAGTCGGGGACAGGGGGCTGAAAAACTGTTTTTT. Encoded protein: CAWSRGQGAEKLFF.

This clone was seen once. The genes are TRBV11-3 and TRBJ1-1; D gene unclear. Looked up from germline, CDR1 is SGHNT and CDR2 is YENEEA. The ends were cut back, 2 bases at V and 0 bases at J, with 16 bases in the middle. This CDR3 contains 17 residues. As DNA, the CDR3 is TGTGCCAGCAGCTTACGGACCTGGCGGGGAGTGAACACTGAAGCTTTCTTT. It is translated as CASSLRTWRGVNTEAFF.

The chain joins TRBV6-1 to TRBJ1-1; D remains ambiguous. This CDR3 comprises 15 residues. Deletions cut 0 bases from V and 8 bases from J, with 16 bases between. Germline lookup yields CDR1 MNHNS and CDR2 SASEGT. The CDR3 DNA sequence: TGTGCCAGCAGTGAAGCGCTTCTAGCCCCTCCAGAAGCTTTCTTT. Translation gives CASSEALLAPPEAFF.

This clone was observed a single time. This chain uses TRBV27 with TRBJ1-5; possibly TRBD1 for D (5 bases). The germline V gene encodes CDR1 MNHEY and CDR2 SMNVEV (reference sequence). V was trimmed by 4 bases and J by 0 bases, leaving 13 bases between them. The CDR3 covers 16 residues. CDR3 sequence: CASSSWAGDSNQPQHF. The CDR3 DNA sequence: TGTGCCAGCAGTTCTTGGGCGGGGGATAGCAATCAGCCCCAGCATTTT.

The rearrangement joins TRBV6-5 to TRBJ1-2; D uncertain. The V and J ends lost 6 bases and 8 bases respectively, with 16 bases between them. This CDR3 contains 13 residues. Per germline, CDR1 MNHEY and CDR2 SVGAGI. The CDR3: CASSMEGLRGYTF. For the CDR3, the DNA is TGTGCCAGCAGCATGGAAGGCCTGAGAGGCTACACCTTC.

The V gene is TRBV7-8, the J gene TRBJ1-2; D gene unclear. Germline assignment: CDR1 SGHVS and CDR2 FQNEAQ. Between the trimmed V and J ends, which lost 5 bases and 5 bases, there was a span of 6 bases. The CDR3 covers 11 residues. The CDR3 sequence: CASSLQYGYTF. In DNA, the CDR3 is TGTGCCAGCAGCCTACAGTATGGCTACACCTTC.

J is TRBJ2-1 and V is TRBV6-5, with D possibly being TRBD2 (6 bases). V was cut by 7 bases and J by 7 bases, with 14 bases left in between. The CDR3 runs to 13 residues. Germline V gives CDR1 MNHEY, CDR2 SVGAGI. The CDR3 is CASKVSGGNEQFF. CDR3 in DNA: TGTGCCAGCAAGGTCTCCGGGGGAAATGAGCAGTTCTTC.

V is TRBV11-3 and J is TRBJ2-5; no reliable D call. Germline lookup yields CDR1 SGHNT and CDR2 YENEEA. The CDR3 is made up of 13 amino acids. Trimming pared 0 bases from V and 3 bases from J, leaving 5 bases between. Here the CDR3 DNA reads TGTGCCAGCAGCTTAGATCTCAAAGAGACCCAGTACTTC. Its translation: CASSLDLKETQYF.

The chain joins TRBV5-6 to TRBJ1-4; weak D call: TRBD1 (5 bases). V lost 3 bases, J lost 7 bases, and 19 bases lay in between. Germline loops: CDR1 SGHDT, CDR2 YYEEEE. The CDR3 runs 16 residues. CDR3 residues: CASSYNRGRDTEKLFF. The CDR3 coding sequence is TGTGCCAGCAGCTACAATAGGGGAAGGGATACTGAAAAACTGTTTTTT.